Presented here are 5 T cell receptor beta chains from one specimen sequenced in a study of Ad26.COV2.S vaccination and SARS-CoV-2 variants. Treatment in this sample: 19 received Ad26.COV2.S at low or high dose, single or two shots; 5 received placebo; per-sample allocation not given. After the first vaccine or placebo injection, samples were drawn on day 63. Assay used: immunoSEQ multiplex PCR; TCRdb lists only in-frame clones, some missing. The sample contains hundreds of thousands of clones, 70% to 90% of which appear only once. Sequenced material: peripheral blood, taken in a trial of Ad26.COV2.S vaccine versus placebo. The receptors come from a person between 18 and 65 years old who received the Ad26.COV2.S COVID-19 vaccine or a placebo.

The sample holds a few counts of this clone. The chain recombines TRBV6-5 with TRBJ1-2, with D tentatively TRBD1 (6 bases). This CDR3 is 15 amino acids long. CDR1 and CDR2 (germline): MNHEY, SVGAGI. V lost 6 bases to trimming and J lost 0 bases, with 14 bases between them. The CDR3 coding sequence is TGTGCCAGCAGATCCACGGGACAACCTAACTATGGCTACACCTTC. Translating it yields CASRSTGQPNYGYTF.

This sequence joins TRBV24-1 and TRBJ1-1; possibly TRBD1 for D (5 bases). The germline CDR1 and CDR2 sequences are KGHDR and SFDVKD. The germline V and J ends were trimmed by 4 bases and 5 bases, with 13 bases remaining between them. This CDR3 is 14 amino acids long. The CDR3 DNA sequence: TGTGCCACCAGTGACAGGCCAGAGGGGACTGAAGCTTTCTTT. Amino acids: CATSDRPEGTEAFF.

Remarks on this clone: Within the sample, other DNA sequences also encode this same CDR3. J is TRBJ2-7 and V is TRBV30; D is undetermined. V lost 0 bases and J lost 1, with 7 bases in between. The germline CDR1 and CDR2 sequences are GTSNPN and SVGIG (reference sequence). This CDR3 is built from 13 residues. CDR3: CAWSVAGSYEQYF. The DNA for the CDR3 is TGTGCCTGGAGTGTAGCCGGTTCCTACGAGCAGTACTTC. The complete variable domain, with remaining parts taken from reference TRBV30 and TRBJ2-7, reads SQTIHQWPATLVQPVGSPLSLECTVEGTSNPNLYWYRQAAGRGLQLLFYSVGIGQISSEVPQNLSASRPQDRQFILSSKKLLLSDSGFYLCAWSVAGSYEQYFGPGTRLTVT.

The chain couples TRBV19 to TRBJ1-2; a weak D match, TRBD1 (6 bases). The CDR3 is made up of 11 amino acids. Germline loops: CDR1 LNHDA, CDR2 SQIVND (reference sequence). V was trimmed by 10 bases and J by 3 bases, leaving 9 bases between them. The CDR3 here is CATRGDYGYTF. The DNA for the CDR3 is TGTGCCACCAGGGGCGACTATGGCTACACCTTC.

This chain joins TRBV5-1 and TRBJ2-5; D not resolved. CDR3 length equals 13 residues. Germline-derived CDR1 and CDR2 are SGHRS and YFSETQ. The V end was cut by 4 bases, the J end by 5 bases, with 12 bases between. This chain's CDR3 is CASSAQTEETQYF. CDR3 DNA: TGCGCCAGCAGCGCACAAACCGAGGAGACCCAGTACTTC.